This T cell receptor (beta chain) was found in a study of shared clonotypes between healthy human individuals. Unmatched junction bases numbered 5, after V lost 4 bases and J lost 8 bases. CDR3 size: 14 residues. Germline V gene sequence: CDR1 MNHEY, CDR2 SVGAGI. Clones were read by immunoSEQ multiplex PCR, and TCRdb kept only the in-frame ones, dropping some. Of millions of clones in the sample, about 95% were seen once. This clone was seen just once. The rearrangement joins TRBV6-5 to TRBJ2-1, with 10 bases fitting TRBD1. Sequencing was done on a sample of naive CD4+ T cells sorted from blood. Subset given: CD45RA+ positively selected. The source of this sequence is a man between 18 and 29 years old in good health. DNA for the CDR3: TGTGCCAGCAGTTCCAGACAGGGGGCGCATGAGCAGTTCTTC. This translates into CASSSRQGAHEQFF.